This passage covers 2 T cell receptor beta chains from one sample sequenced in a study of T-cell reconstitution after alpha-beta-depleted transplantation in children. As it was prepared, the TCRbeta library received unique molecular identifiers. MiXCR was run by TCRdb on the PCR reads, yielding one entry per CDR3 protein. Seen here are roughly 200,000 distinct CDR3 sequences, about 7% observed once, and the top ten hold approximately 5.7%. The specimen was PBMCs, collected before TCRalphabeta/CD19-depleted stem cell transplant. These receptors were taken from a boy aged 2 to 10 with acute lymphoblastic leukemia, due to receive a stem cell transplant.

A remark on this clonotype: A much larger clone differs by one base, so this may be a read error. This CDR3 reads CASSWGVTDMQYF. CDR3 sequence (DNA): TGTGCCAGCTCTTGGGGGGTCACAGATATGCAGTATTTT. The chain is built from TRBV7-2 and TRBJ2-3, with TRBD2 as a possible D gene (6 bases). The CDR3 contains 13 residues. Per germline, CDR1 SGHTA and CDR2 FQGNSA. Full variable domain (outside the CDR3, taken from reference TRBV7-2 and TRBJ2-3): GAGVSQSPSNKVTEKGKDVELRCDPISGHTALYWYRQSLGQGLEFLIYFQGNSAPDKSGLPSDRFSAERTGGSVSTLTIQRTQQEDSAVYLCASSWGVTDMQYFGPGTRLTVL.

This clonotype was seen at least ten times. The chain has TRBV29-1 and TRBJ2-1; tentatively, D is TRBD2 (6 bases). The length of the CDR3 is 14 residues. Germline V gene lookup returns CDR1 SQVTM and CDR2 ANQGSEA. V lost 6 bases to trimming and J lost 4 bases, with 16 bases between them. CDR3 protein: CSVELGTLYNEQFF. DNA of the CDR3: TGCAGCGTCGAACTCGGGACTCTTTACAATGAGCAGTTCTTC.